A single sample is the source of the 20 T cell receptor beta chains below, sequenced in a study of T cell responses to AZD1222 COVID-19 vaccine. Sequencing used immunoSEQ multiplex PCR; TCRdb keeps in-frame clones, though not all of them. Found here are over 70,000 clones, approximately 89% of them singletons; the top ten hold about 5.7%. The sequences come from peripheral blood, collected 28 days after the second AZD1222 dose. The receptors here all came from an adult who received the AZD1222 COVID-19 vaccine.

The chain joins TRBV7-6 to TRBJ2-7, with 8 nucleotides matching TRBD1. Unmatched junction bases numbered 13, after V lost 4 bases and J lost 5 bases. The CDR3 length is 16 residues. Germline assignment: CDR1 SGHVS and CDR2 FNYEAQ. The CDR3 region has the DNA TGTGCCAGCAGCTCCCGGGACAGGCCCACAGCACACGAGCAGTACTTC. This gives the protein CASSSRDRPTAHEQYF.

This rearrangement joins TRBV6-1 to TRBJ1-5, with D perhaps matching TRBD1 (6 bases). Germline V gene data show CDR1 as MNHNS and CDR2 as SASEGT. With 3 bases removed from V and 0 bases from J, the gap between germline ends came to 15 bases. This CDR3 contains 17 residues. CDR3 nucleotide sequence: TGTGCCAGCAGTGACCCCCGGACAGTTTATAGCAATCAGCCCCAGCATTTT. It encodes CASSDPRTVYSNQPQHF.

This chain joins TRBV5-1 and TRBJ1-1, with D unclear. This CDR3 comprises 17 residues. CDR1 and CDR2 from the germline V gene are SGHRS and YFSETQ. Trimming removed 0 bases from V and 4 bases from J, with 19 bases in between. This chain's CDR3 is CASSLVRRSEGGTEAFF. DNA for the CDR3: TGCGCCAGCAGCTTGGTAAGACGGAGCGAAGGTGGCACTGAAGCTTTCTTT.

The CDR3 reads CASSVFRDNSPLHF. As DNA, the CDR3 is TGTGCCAGCAGTGTTTTCCGTGATAATTCACCCCTCCACTTT. The chain couples TRBV2 to TRBJ1-6; no reliable D call. The CDR3 is 14 residues long. V was pared by 4 bases and J by 5 bases, with 9 bases between. The V gene's germline CDR1 is SNHLY and CDR2 FYNNEI.

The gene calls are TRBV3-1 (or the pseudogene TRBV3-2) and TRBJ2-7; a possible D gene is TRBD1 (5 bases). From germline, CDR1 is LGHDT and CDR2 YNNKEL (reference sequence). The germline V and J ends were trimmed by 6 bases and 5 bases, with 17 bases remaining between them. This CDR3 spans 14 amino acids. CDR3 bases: TGTGCCAGCAGGCCTACAGGTAGTCCGGACGAGCAGTACTTC. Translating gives CASRPTGSPDEQYF.

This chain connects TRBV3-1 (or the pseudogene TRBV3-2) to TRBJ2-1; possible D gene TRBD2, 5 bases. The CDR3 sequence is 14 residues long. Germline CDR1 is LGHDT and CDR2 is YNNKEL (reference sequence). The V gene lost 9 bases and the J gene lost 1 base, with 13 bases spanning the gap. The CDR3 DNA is TGTGCCAGAACCAGCGGACCTTCCTACAATGAGCAGTTCTTC. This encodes CARTSGPSYNEQFF.

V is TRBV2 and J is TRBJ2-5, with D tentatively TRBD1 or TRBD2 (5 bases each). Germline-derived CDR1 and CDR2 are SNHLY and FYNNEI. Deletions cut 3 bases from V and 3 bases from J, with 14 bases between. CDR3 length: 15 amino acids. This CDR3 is CASSDGGWGKETQYF. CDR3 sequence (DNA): TGTGCCAGCAGTGATGGGGGATGGGGGAAAGAGACCCAGTACTTC.

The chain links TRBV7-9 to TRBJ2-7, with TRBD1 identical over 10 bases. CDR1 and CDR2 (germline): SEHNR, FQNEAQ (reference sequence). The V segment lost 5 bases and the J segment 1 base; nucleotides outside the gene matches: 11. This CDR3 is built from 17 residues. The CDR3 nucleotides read TGTGCCAGCAGCCCAGCGGACAGGGGGAGGAGGTCCTACGAGCAGTACTTC. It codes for CASSPADRGRRSYEQYF.

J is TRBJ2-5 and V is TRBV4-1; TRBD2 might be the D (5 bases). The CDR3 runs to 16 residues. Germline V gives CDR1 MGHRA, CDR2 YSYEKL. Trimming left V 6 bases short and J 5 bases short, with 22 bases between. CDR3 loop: CASSGAVGPIWETQYF. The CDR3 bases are TGCGCCAGCAGTGGAGCGGTTGGCCCCATTTGGGAGACCCAGTACTTC.

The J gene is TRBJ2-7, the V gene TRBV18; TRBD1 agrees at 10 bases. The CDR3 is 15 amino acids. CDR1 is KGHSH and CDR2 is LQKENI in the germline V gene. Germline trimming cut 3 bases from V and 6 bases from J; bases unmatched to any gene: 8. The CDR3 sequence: CASSPGTGALGEQYV. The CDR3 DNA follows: TGTGCCAGCTCACCTGGGACAGGGGCACTGGGCGAGCAGTACGTC.

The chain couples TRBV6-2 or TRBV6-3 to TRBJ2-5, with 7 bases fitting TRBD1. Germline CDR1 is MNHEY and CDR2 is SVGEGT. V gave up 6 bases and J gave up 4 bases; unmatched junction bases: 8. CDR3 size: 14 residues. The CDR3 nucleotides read TGTGCCAGCAGCTTTCGAAGGGGGCTAGAGACCCAGTACTTC. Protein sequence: CASSFRRGLETQYF.

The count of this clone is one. The CDR3, as DNA: TGTGCCAGAAGCTTGGATCGGGGGGCGAAACCCGTGGGGGAGCAGTACGTC. This sequence encodes CARSLDRGAKPVGEQYV. This chain connects TRBV5-3 to TRBJ2-7, with D possibly TRBD2 on 7 matching bases. TRBV5-3 is recorded as an ORF, its role being uncertain. V was clipped by 0 bases and J by 7 bases, with 23 bases between them. The CDR3 runs 17 residues.

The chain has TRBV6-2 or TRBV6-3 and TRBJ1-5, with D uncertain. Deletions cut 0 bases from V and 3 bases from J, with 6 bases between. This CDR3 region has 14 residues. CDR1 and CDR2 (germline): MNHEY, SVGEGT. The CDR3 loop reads CASSYSRDNQPQHF. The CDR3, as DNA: TGTGCCAGCAGTTACTCGAGGGACAATCAGCCCCAGCATTTT.

The CDR3 reads CASSYRDLVYEQYF. The CDR3 DNA reads TGTGCCAGCAGTTACCGGGACTTGGTCTACGAGCAGTACTTC. The chain combines TRBV6-5 with TRBJ2-7; tentatively, D is TRBD2 (6 bases). Trimming pared 2 bases from V and 3 bases from J, leaving 11 bases between. Looked up from germline, CDR1 is MNHEY and CDR2 is SVGAGI. This CDR3 comprises 14 residues.

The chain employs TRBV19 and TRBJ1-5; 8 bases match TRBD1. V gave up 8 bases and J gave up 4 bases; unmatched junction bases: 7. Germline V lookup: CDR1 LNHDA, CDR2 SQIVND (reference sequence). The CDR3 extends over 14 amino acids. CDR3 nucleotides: TGTGCCAGTTCGAGCAGGGGGCAAAATCAGCCCCAGCATTTT. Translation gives CASSSRGQNQPQHF.

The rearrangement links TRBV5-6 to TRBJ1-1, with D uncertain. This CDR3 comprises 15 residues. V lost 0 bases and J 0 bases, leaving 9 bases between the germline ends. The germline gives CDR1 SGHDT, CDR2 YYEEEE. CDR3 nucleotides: TGTGCCAGCAGCTTGGCCGAGGGAGTGAACACTGAAGCTTTCTTT. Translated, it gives CASSLAEGVNTEAFF.

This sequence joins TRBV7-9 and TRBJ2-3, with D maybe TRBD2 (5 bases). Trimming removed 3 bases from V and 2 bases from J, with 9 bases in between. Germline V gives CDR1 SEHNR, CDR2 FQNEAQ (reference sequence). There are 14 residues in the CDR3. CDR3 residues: CASSFLGDTDTQYF. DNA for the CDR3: TGTGCCAGCAGCTTTCTCGGGGACACAGATACGCAGTATTTT.

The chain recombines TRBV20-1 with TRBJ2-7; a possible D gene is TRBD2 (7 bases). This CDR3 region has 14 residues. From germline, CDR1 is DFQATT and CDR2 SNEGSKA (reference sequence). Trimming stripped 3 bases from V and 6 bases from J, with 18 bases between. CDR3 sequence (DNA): TGCAGTGCTAGTGAGGGGGGGGCCCATTCCGAGCAGTACTTC. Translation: CSASEGGAHSEQYF.

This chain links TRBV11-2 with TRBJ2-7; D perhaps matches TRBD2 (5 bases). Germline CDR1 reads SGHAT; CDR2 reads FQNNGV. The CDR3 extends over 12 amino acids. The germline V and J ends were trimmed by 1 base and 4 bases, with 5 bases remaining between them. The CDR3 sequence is CASSLAGYEQYF. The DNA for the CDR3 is TGTGCCAGCAGCTTAGCGGGATACGAGCAGTACTTC.

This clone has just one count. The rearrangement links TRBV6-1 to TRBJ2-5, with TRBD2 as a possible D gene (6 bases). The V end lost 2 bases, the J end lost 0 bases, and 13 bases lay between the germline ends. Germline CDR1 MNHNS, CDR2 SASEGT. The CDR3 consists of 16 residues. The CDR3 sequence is CASSEIWRGDQETQYF. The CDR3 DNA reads TGTGCCAGCAGTGAAATATGGCGGGGAGACCAAGAGACCCAGTACTTC.